What follows is one TCR beta chain and its context. The entry originates in a study of OX40 agonist ivuxolimab in advanced cancers. The ends were cut back, 6 bases at V and 9 bases at J, with 9 bases in the middle. CDR1 and CDR2 from the germline V gene are SNHLY and FYNNEI. This CDR3 contains 11 residues. TCRdb's table, derived via immunoSEQ multiplex PCR, lists solely in-frame clones and lacks some. The data hold 67,000 or so clones, with roughly 88% observed a single time. The chain combines TRBV2 with TRBJ2-4, with unresolved D. Sequencing used CD4+ or CD8+ T cells sorted from blood, obtained in a trial of the OX40 agonist ivuxolimab. The clonotype comes from an adult with an advanced solid tumor such as melanoma, head and neck, liver or kidney cancer. The CDR3 nucleotides read TGTGCCAGCAGGGTCGAGAGCATTCAGTACTTC. It is translated as CASRVESIQYF.